A single sample is the source of the 20 T cell receptor beta chains below, sequenced in a study of spatial heterogeneity in lung cancer. These receptors lack a known antigen. Stated time point: sample taken at primary tumor resection. One entry per CDR3 protein, called by TCRdb with MiXCR from the 5' RACE reads. The sample includes under 5,500 distinct CDR3 sequences, around 12% of them seen just once. General study results and limits: Tumor mutation count correlated with how many alpha and beta TCRs expanded intratumorally.

Sequencing used lung tumor tissue, obtained at surgery. The receptors derive from a male donor with early-stage non-small cell lung cancer.

This clonotype was picked up a small number of times. V usage is TRBV20-1 and J usage is TRBJ1-1, with D unresolved. V was shortened by 5 bases and J by 11 bases, with 15 bases between the two germline ends. Germline V lookup: CDR1 DFQATT, CDR2 SNEGSKA (reference sequence). The length of the CDR3 is 11 residues. CDR3 nucleotide sequence: TGCAGTGCTGGCCCCCCCCCGGGGGCTTTCTTT. Its protein product is CSAGPPPGAFF.

The gene calls are TRBV6-5 and TRBJ2-7; no clear D gene. CDR1 MNHEY and CDR2 SVGAGI come from the germline V gene. V shed 0 bases and J shed 4 bases, with 7 bases lying between them. The CDR3 has 13 amino acids. CDR3 sequence reads: CASSYSKGYEQYV. The CDR3 DNA is TGTGCCAGCAGTTACTCGAAAGGGTACGAGCAGTACGTC.

The V call is TRBV7-2, the J call TRBJ2-1; 9 bases agree with TRBD2. The germline V gene encodes CDR1 SGHTA and CDR2 FQGNSA. The CDR3 contains 16 residues. The ends lost 5 bases at V and 6 bases at J; junction bases unmatched: 11. The CDR3 DNA follows: TGTGCCAGCAGCGCCCCCGTAGCGGGAGTGAGCAATGAGCAGTTCTTC. It is translated as CASSAPVAGVSNEQFF.

V gene TRBV19 combines with J gene TRBJ2-5; D not certain. Germline loops: CDR1 LNHDA, CDR2 SQIVND (reference sequence). Between the trimmed V and J ends, which lost 6 bases and 0 bases, there was a span of 8 bases. The CDR3 is 13 residues long. The CDR3 here is CASRSEYQETQYF. The CDR3 DNA follows: TGTGCCAGTAGATCGGAGTACCAAGAGACCCAGTACTTC. Full variable domain (rest looked up from reference TRBV19 and TRBJ2-5): DGGITQSPKYLFRKEGQNVTLSCEQNLNHDAMYWYRQDPGQGLRLIYYSQIVNDFQKGDIAEGYSVSREKKESFPLTVTSAQKNPTAFYLCASRSEYQETQYFGPGTRLLVL.

By sample fraction, this clonotype is medium-sized. The chain carries TRBV10-2 and TRBJ1-5; the D is unclear. Trimming took off 4 bases at V and 4 bases at J, with 8 bases between the two ends. The germline V gene encodes CDR1 WSHSY and CDR2 SAAADI. This CDR3 spans 13 amino acids. The DNA of the CDR3 is TGCGCCAGCAGTGGTCAGATAAATCAGCCCCAGCATTTT. This codes for CASSGQINQPQHF.

In this sample, this clonotype is large. In DNA form, the CDR3 reads TGTGCCAGTAGTATAGGGGGAGGGATCCGCGGGGAGCTGTTTTTT. It codes for CASSIGGGIRGELFF. V is TRBV19 and J is TRBJ2-2; 7 positions agree with TRBD2. Germline-derived CDR1 and CDR2 are LNHDA and SQIVND (reference sequence). The CDR3 contains 15 residues. Germline trimming cut 1 base from V and 7 bases from J; bases unmatched to any gene: 6.

This chain links TRBV5-1 with TRBJ2-3, with D unclear. V was pared by 1 base and J by 4 bases, with 7 bases between. Per the germline V gene, CDR1 is SGHRS and CDR2 is YFSETQ. This CDR3 is 13 amino acids long. CDR3: CASSLTESDTQYF. The CDR3 nucleotides read TGCGCCAGCAGCTTGACGGAGTCAGATACGCAGTATTTT.

This clonotype has ten or more counts. The rearrangement links TRBV7-2 to TRBJ2-6; D is perhaps TRBD1 (6 bases). The germline V gene encodes CDR1 SGHTA and CDR2 FQGNSA. Between the trimmed V and J ends, which lost 7 bases and 3 bases, there was a span of 22 bases. The CDR3 has 18 amino acids. The CDR3 spells CASTSDTGISFGANVLTF. Written as DNA, the CDR3 is TGTGCCAGCACCTCTGACACAGGGATCTCTTTTGGGGCCAACGTCCTGACTTTC.

The rearrangement links TRBV19 to TRBJ1-2; D remains ambiguous. V was trimmed by 7 bases and J by 7 bases, leaving 25 bases between them. Germline V gene data show CDR1 as LNHDA and CDR2 as SQIVND (reference sequence). The CDR3 totals 16 residues. The CDR3 region is CASIRTDVGTLGGYTF. CDR3 DNA sequence: TGTGCCAGTATCCGGACGGACGTGGGAACCCTTGGTGGCTACACCTTC.

Comment on this clonotype: At one of its ends the junction is not consistent with the germline gene, which may arise from a read error. The chain joins TRBV13 to TRBJ1-3; no firm D call. The CDR3 runs to 12 residues. The germline gives CDR1 PRHDT, CDR2 FYEKMQ (reference sequence). CDR3 in amino acids: CASSVTGNTLYF. The CDR3 DNA reads as TGTGCCAGCAGCGTCACTGGAAACACCTTATATTTT.

To note about this clonotype: A much larger clone is a single base away; this may be a read error. The rearrangement links TRBV20-1 to TRBJ1-2, with D uncertain. The CDR3 totals 12 residues. Per the germline V gene, CDR1 is DFQATT and CDR2 is SNEGSKA (reference sequence). This chain's CDR3 is CSASARGSGHTF. CDR3 nucleotide sequence: TGCAGTGCTAGTGCCCGGGGATCTGGCCACACCTTC.

This clonotype was detected many times. This chain connects TRBV10-3 to TRBJ2-7; D unclear. The CDR3 is made up of 12 amino acids. The V gene lost 0 bases and the J gene lost 4 bases, with 4 bases spanning the gap. Looked up from germline, CDR1 is ENHRY and CDR2 is SYGVKD. The CDR3 protein is CAISESAYEQYF. CDR3 nucleotide sequence: TGTGCCATCAGTGAGTCCGCATACGAGCAGTACTTC.

The V gene is TRBV12-3 or TRBV12-4, the J gene TRBJ2-1, with 9 bases that match TRBD2. The CDR3 extends over 18 amino acids. V was clipped by 3 bases and J by 6 bases; unmatched bases: 15. Here the CDR3 DNA reads TGTGCCAGCAGTTTCTCGGGCGGGAGGGCCATATTTGGCAATGAGCAGTTCTTC. It codes for CASSFSGGRAIFGNEQFF.

In its sample, this clonotype is medium-sized (0.01 to 0.1%). The chain has TRBV7-2 and TRBJ2-4; no firm D call. Germline assignment: CDR1 SGHTA and CDR2 FQGNSA. V gave up 1 base and J gave up 2 bases, with 6 bases separating them. The CDR3 runs 14 residues. The CDR3 here is CASSLGGSKNIQYF. CDR3 sequence (DNA): TGTGCCAGCAGCTTAGGGGGTTCCAAAAACATTCAGTACTTC.

This clonotype has only a few counts. The chain uses TRBV4-3 and TRBJ2-1; TRBD2 matches at 12 bases. V was pared by 1 base and J by 6 bases, with 10 bases of the junction left unmatched. This CDR3 comprises 18 residues. CDR1 LGHNA and CDR2 YSLEER come from the germline V gene. This chain's CDR3 is CASSQVSETSGRTNEQFF. CDR3 sequence (DNA): TGCGCCAGCAGCCAAGTTTCCGAGACTAGCGGGAGAACCAATGAGCAGTTCTTC.

Ten or more counts support this clonotype. The rearrangement uses TRBV7-2 and TRBJ1-6; 9 positions agree with TRBD1. V shed 1 base and J 10 bases; nucleotides not matched to a gene: 5. The CDR3 contains 15 residues. The germline V gene encodes CDR1 SGHTA and CDR2 FQGNSA. CDR3 sequence: CASSLDGQGHSPLHF. The CDR3 DNA sequence: TGTGCCAGCAGCTTAGATGGACAGGGGCACTCACCCCTCCACTTT.

V and J are TRBV28 and TRBJ1-5; D gene uncertain. The CDR3 length is 16 residues. V lost 2 bases, J lost 4 bases, and 15 bases lay in between. Germline values: CDR1 MDHEN, CDR2 SYDVKM. The chain's CDR3 is CASSLNRALGNQPQHF. DNA for the CDR3: TGTGCCAGCAGTTTAAATCGGGCTTTGGGAAATCAGCCCCAGCATTTT.

The rearrangement joins TRBV3-1 to TRBJ1-6, with D possibly being TRBD1 (6 bases). Trimming stripped 1 base from V and 13 bases from J, with 14 bases between. The CDR3 contains 14 residues. Germline V gene data show CDR1 as LGHDT and CDR2 as YNNKEL (reference sequence). CDR3 nucleotide sequence: TGTGCCAGCAGCCAAGGGGAGGCTCAGGGGCCCCTCCACTTT. The encoded protein is CASSQGEAQGPLHF. Looking up the rest from reference TRBV3-1 and TRBJ1-6 gives the full variable domain: DTAVSQTPKYLVTQMGNDKSIKCEQNLGHDTMYWYKQDSKKFLKIMFSYNNKELIINETVPNRFSPKSPDKAHLNLHINSLELGDSAVYFCASSQGEAQGPLHFGNGTRLTVT.

This clonotype was seen ten or more times. The chain is built from TRBV6-1 and TRBJ2-7; D may be TRBD1 (6 bases). V lost 7 bases and J 7 bases, leaving 17 bases between the germline ends. The CDR3 runs to 13 residues. The V gene's germline CDR1 is MNHNS and CDR2 SASEGT. The CDR3 bases are TGTGCCAGCACCTACACAGGGATAGGGGAGCAGTACGTC. It yields the protein CASTYTGIGEQYV.

The rearrangement uses TRBV30 and TRBJ1-6, with a tentative D call TRBD1 (6 bases). The V gene lost 4 bases and the J gene lost 6 bases, with 19 bases spanning the gap. CDR1 is GTSNPN, CDR2 SVGIG, per germline (reference sequence). This CDR3 has 16 amino acids. As DNA, the CDR3 is TGTGCCTGGACTCGCCTAGGGGGACGCATTAATTCACCCCTCCACTTT. Encoded protein: CAWTRLGGRINSPLHF.